Listed below are T cell receptor beta chains from one sample, sequenced in a study of T cells after posttransplantation cyclophosphamide. Repertoires were generated with immunoSEQ multiplex PCR, while TCRdb's copy carries only in-frame clones and drops some. The sample yields about 3,300 clones, 75% to 90% seen once. The specimen comprised PBMCs, sampled after allogeneic stem cell transplant with posttransplant cyclophosphamide. These receptors were collected from a female patient in her fifties or sixties who received an allogeneic stem cell transplant from an unrelated donor, was CMV-positive, and had acute and chronic GVHD. Some T cells may have originated in the graft donor. Each CDR3 is given with its conserved first and last residue. D genes are given only for firm matches. A clone size is listed for some rows: how often the clone was seen (once, few, many), or a class if it is expanded.

>19|NA|TRBD1|TRBV7-9|TRBJ1-4
TGTGCCAGCAGCTTAAGAGTGGGACAGGGGGCCCGGTCCCTTGAAAAACTGTTTTTT
CASSLRVGQGARSLEKLFF
>13|NA|NA|TRBV5-5|TRBJ1-2
TGTGCCAGCAGCTTAGGGACTGATGTTGGCTACACCTTC
CASSLGTDVGYTF
>14|NA|TRBD1|TRBV7-8|TRBJ2-7
TGTGCCAGCAGCTTGGGGACAGCCGCTTACGAGCAGTACTTC
CASSLGTAAYEQYF
>15|once|TRBD1|TRBV18|TRBJ1-2
TGTGCCAGCTCACCAGCCAGGGGGGCCCCCTATGGCTACACCTTC
CASSPARGAPYGYTF
>16|NA|TRBD2|TRBV5-6|TRBJ2-3
TGTGCCAGCAGCCCCACGGGGGGGGCTCGTCGAGATACGCAGTATTTT
CASSPTGGARRDTQYF
>14|NA|TRBD1|TRBV28|TRBJ1-6
TGTGCCAGCAGGAACGACAGGGGCGGGTCACCCCTCCACTTT
CASRNDRGGSPLHF
>15|NA|NA|TRBV7-9|TRBJ2-7
TGTGCCAGCAGCCCAGGGGCCCCCCCCTACGGCGAGCAGTACTTC
CASSPGAPPYGEQYF
>14|NA|TRBD1|TRBV6-5|TRBJ2-7
TGTGCCAGCAGTTATGGGGGACAGAGCTACGAGCAGTACTTC
CASSYGGQSYEQYF
>16|NA|TRBD2|TRBV7-9|TRBJ2-5
TGTGCCAGCAGCCAAAGGACTAGCGGGAGACTAGAGACCCAGTACTTC
CASSQRTSGRLETQYF
>13|NA|TRBD1|TRBV5-1|TRBJ1-1
TGCGCCACTTCGACAGGGGGGAACACTGAAGCTTTCTTT
CATSTGGNTEAFF
>12|NA|NA|TRBV28|TRBJ2-1
TGTGCCAGCAGTTTATTGCGGAATGAGCAGTTCTTC
CASSLLRNEQFF
>21|NA|TRBD2|TRBV28|TRBJ2-2
TGTGCCAGCAGTTTAATCCGGTACACAGGACTAGCCCTTTCGAACACCGGGGAGCTGTTTTTT
CASSLIRYTGLALSNTGELFF
>14|NA|TRBD2|TRBV5-1|TRBJ2-1
TGCGCCAGCAGCTGGACTAGCGGGGTGGATGAGCAGTTCTTC
CASSWTSGVDEQFF
>14|NA|NA|TRBV27|TRBJ2-7
TGTGCCAGCAGTTTAATCTCACAGCCCTACGAGCAGTACTTC
CASSLISQPYEQYF
>15|NA|TRBD1|TRBV19|TRBJ1-2
TGTGCCAGTAGTATCGGGACAGGGGGCAGCAGTGGCTACACCTTC
CASSIGTGGSSGYTF
>13|NA|NA|TRBV6-7|TRBJ2-7
TGTGCCAGCAGTTACTCGAAGCTCCTCGAGCAGTACTTC
CASSYSKLLEQYF
>18|NA|NA|TRBV21-1|TRBJ1-2
TGTGCCAGCAGCTCCGAGGACAGGGACGGTGGGGAGCTCTATGGCTACACCTTC
CASSSEDRDGGELYGYTF
>17|NA|TRBD2|TRBV5-4|TRBJ2-1
TGTGCCAGCAGCTACCCGACTAGCGGGAGCAGGTACAATGAGCAGTTCTTC
CASSYPTSGSRYNEQFF
>16|NA|NA|TRBV6-1|TRBJ1-2
TGTGCCAGCAGTGCCACAAGGGACATCCAAAGGCATGGCTACACCTTC
CASSATRDIQRHGYTF
>15|NA|TRBD2|TRBV2|TRBJ2-3
TGTGCCAGCAGTGATAGCGCGGGGGGGTGGGATACGCAGTATTTT
CASSDSAGGWDTQYF
>16|NA|TRBD1|TRBV5-6|TRBJ1-2
TGTGCCAGCAGCTTGGCTGACAGGGTAGGAGTTCGGGGCTACACCTTC
CASSLADRVGVRGYTF
>18|NA|TRBD1|TRBV7-2|TRBJ1-3
TGTGCCAGCAGCTTAGCCTTCGACAGGGTTTCCTCTGGAAACACCATATATTTT
CASSLAFDRVSSGNTIYF
>15|NA|NA|TRBV6-1|TRBJ2-3
TGTGCCAGCACCGCGCTAGGGGGAAACACAGATACGCAGTATTTT
CASTALGGNTDTQYF
>14|NA|NA|TRBV11-2|TRBJ2-7
TGTGCCAGCAGCTTAGGTCAGGGGCCAGTCGAGCAGTACTTC
CASSLGQGPVEQYF
>17|NA|TRBD2|TRBV7-2|TRBJ2-5
TGTGCCAGCAGCCTTGGGCCTCAAGCGGGGGGGCAAGAGACCCAGTACTTC
CASSLGPQAGGQETQYF
>15|NA|NA|TRBV5-6|TRBJ2-5
TGTGCCAGCAGCTTGGACAGGGTTTCCGGAGAGACCCAGTACTTC
CASSLDRVSGETQYF
>16|NA|TRBD2|TRBV13|TRBJ2-3
TGTGCCAGCAGCTCGCGGACTAGCGGGGGCACAGATACGCAGTATTTT
CASSSRTSGGTDTQYF
>15|NA|NA|TRBV2|TRBJ2-3
TGTGCCAGCAGTGAATCGCGGCTAGCCACCGATACGCAGTATTTT
CASSESRLATDTQYF
>16|NA|TRBD1|TRBV7-2|TRBJ2-2
TGTGCCAGCAGCTTGAGAGGGGGCGGAAACACCGGGGAGCTGTTTTTT
CASSLRGGGNTGELFF
>14|NA|TRBD2|TRBV5-6|TRBJ2-7
TGTGCCAGCAGCTCGGGACTAGCGGTCCACGAGCAGTACTTC
CASSSGLAVHEQYF
>13|NA|TRBD1|TRBV19|TRBJ2-7
TGTGCCAGTAGTGAAGGGACAGGCTACGAGCAGTACTTC
CASSEGTGYEQYF
>15|NA|NA|TRBV10-2|TRBJ1-1
TGCGCCAGCAGTGAGTCGCCCCAGGTCAACACTGAAGCTTTCTTT
CASSESPQVNTEAFF
>15|NA|TRBD1|TRBV5-1|TRBJ1-3
TGCGCCAGCAGCTTGGGACAGGGAAATTCGAACACCATATATTTT
CASSLGQGNSNTIYF
>14|NA|TRBD1|TRBV30|TRBJ1-5
TGTGCCTGGAGTTGGAAACAGGGGCTACAGCCCCAGCATTTT
CAWSWKQGLQPQHF
>14|once|NA|TRBV27|TRBJ1-1
TGTGCCAGCAGATGGGCAGGGAGGGACACTGAAGCTTTCTTT
CASRWAGRDTEAFF
>15|few|NA|TRBV7-5|TRBJ2-7
TGTGCCAGACGCAAAGGGACAGGGATCTCCTACGAGCAGTACTTC
CARRKGTGISYEQYF
>17|NA|TRBD2|TRBV28|TRBJ2-1
TGTGCCAGCAGGGGTACTGGGATCGGGACTATTTACAATGAGCAGTTCTTC
CASRGTGIGTIYNEQFF
>17|NA|TRBD2|TRBV11-2|TRBJ2-3
TGTGCCAGCAGCTTAGTGGGGAGCGGGAGGGACACAGATACGCAGTATTTT
CASSLVGSGRDTDTQYF
>13|NA|NA|TRBV7-2|TRBJ1-1
TGTGCCAGCAGCGCCGACAGCGACACTGAAGCTTTCTTT
CASSADSDTEAFF
>14|NA|NA|TRBV6-5|TRBJ2-5
TGTGCCAGCAGGACCGACCCGGGGCGGGGGACCCAGTACTTC
CASRTDPGRGTQYF
>16|NA|TRBD2|TRBV19|TRBJ2-1
TGTGCCAGTAGTAACCCCAAGCGGGAGGCGTACAATGAGCAGTTCTTC
CASSNPKREAYNEQFF
>15|NA|TRBD1|TRBV6-6|TRBJ1-1
TGTGCCAGCAGGCCCACCCAGGGGGTGAAGACTGAAGCTTTCTTT
CASRPTQGVKTEAFF